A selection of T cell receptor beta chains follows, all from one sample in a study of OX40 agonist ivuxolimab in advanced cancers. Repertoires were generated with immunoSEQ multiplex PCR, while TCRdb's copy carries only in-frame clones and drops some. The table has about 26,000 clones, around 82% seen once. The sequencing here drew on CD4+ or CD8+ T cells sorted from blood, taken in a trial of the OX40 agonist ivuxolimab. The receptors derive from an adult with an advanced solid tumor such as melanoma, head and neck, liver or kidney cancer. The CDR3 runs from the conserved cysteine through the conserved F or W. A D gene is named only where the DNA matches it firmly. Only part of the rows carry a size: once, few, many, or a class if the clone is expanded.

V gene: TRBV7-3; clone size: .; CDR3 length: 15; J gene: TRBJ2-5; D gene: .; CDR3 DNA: TGCGCCAGCAGCCACCGAACAGGGAGCGGAGAGACCCAGTACTTC; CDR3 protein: CASSHRTGSGETQYF
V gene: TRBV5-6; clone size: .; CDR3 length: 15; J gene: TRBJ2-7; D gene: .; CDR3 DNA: TGTGCCAGCAGCCCCCGGGCCTCTGGGGGTTACGAGCAGTACTTC; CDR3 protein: CASSPRASGGYEQYF
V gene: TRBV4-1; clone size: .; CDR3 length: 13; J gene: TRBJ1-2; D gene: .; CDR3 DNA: TGCGCCAGCAATCCCCAGGGGAACTATGGCTACACCTTC; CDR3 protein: CASNPQGNYGYTF
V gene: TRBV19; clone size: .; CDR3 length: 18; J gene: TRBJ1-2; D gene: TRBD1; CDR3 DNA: TGTGCCAGTAGTTACCCGGACAGGGGGCTCCCTTCAGACTATGGCTACACCTTC; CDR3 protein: CASSYPDRGLPSDYGYTF
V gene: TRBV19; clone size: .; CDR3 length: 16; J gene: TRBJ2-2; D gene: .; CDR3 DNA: TGTGCCAGTAGTATGTCCAAGTCTACGAACACCGGGGAGCTGTTTTTT; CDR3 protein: CASSMSKSTNTGELFF
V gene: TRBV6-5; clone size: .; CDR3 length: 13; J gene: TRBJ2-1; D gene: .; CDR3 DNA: TGTGCCAGCAGTCAAGACAGCTACAATGAGCAGTTCTTC; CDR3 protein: CASSQDSYNEQFF
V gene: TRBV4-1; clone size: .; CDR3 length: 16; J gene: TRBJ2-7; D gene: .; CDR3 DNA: TGCGCCAGCAGCCAAGCACTAGGGGCGAGCTCCTACGAGCAGTACTTC; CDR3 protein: CASSQALGASSYEQYF
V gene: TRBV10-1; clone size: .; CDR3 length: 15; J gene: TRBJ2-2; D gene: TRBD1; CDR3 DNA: TGCGCCAGCAGTGAGTCGGGACAGGACACCGGGGAGCTGTTTTTT; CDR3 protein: CASSESGQDTGELFF
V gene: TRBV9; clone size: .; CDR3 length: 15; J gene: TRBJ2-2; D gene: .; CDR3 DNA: TGTGCCAGCACGGGTGAGGGCGGCAACACCGGGGAGCTGTTTTTT; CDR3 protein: CASTGEGGNTGELFF
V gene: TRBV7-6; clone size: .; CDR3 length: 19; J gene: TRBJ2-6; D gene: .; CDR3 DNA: TGTGCCAGCAGCCCCTTCGTTGCATCTTTTAGCTCTGGGGCCAACGTCCTGACTTTC; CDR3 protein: CASSPFVASFSSGANVLTF
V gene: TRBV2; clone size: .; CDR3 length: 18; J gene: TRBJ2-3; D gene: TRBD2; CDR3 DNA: TGTGCCAGCAGTCCTCCCCCGGGCCATAGCGGGGGGACAGATACGCAGTATTTT; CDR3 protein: CASSPPPGHSGGTDTQYF
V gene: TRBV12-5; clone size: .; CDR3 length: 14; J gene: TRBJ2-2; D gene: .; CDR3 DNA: TGTGCTAGTGGTTTGGCCAGGGGTAGGGGGGAGCTGTTTTTT; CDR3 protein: CASGLARGRGELFF
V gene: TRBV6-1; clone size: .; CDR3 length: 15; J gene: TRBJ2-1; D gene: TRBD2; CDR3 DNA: TGTGCCAGCAGGGGCGGGAGGACTTCCTACAATGAGCAGTTCTTC; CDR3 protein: CASRGGRTSYNEQFF
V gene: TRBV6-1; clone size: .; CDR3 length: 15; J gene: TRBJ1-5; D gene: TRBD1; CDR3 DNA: TGTGCCAGCAGCCCAGGGGGGTACGGGGAGGGGCCCCAGCATTTT; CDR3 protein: CASSPGGYGEGPQHF
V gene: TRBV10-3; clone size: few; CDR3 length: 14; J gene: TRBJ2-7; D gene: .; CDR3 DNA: TGTGCCAGTGAGCCCGGGACATCGACCTACGAGCAGTACTTC; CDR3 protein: CASEPGTSTYEQYF
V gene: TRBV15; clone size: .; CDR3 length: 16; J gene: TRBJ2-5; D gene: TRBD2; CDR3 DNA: TGTGCCACCAGCAGTCCGGGACTAGCGGGGCAAGAGACCCAGTACTTC; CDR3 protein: CATSSPGLAGQETQYF
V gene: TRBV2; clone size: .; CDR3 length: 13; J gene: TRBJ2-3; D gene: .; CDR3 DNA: TGTGCCAGCAGTGAAATGTGGCAAGATACGCAGTATTTT; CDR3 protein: CASSEMWQDTQYF
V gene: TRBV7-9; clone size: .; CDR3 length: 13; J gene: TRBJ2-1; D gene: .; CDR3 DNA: TGTGCCAGCAGCTTGGACTCCTACAATGAGCAGTTCTTC; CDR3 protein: CASSLDSYNEQFF
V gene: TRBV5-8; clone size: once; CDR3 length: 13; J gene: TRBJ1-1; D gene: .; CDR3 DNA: TGTGCCAGCAGCCTGGGGAGGGTTTTTGAGGCTTTCTTT; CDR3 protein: CASSLGRVFEAFF
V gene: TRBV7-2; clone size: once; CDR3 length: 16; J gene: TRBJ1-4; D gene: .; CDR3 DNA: TGTGCCAGCAGCGGGGACCTAGGGACACTCAATGAAAAACTGTTTTTT; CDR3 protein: CASSGDLGTLNEKLFF
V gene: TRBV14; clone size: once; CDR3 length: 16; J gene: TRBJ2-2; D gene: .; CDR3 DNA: TGTGCCAGCAGCCGCGCTCCACCCCCGGCGGGCGGGGAGCTGTTTTTT; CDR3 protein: CASSRAPPPAGGELFF
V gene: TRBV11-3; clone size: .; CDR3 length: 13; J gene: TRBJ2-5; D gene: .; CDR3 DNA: TGTGCCAGCAGCTCCCGGACGGAAGAGACCCAGTACTTC; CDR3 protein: CASSSRTEETQYF
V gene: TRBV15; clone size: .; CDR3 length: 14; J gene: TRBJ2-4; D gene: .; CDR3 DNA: TGTGCCACCAGCAGTGGGGTTCCCAAAAACATTCAGTACTTC; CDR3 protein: CATSSGVPKNIQYF
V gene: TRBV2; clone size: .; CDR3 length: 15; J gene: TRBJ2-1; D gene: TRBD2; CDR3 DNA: TGTGCCAGCAGTGAATCAGCGGGGGCCTACAATGAGCAGTTCTTC; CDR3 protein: CASSESAGAYNEQFF
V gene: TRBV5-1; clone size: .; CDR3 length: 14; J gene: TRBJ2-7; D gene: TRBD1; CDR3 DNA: TGCGCCAGCACACCCCCGACAGGGACCTACGAGCAGTACTTC; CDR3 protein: CASTPPTGTYEQYF
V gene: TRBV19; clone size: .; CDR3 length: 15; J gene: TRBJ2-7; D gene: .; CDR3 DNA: TGTGCCAGTAGTGGGCTCGGGCGGGGGCCCCTCGAGCAGTACTTC; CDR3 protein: CASSGLGRGPLEQYF
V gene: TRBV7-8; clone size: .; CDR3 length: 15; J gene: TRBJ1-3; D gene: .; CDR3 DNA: TGTGCCAGCAGCCCCTCGGTGGGGGGGGGAAACACCATATATTTT; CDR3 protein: CASSPSVGGGNTIYF
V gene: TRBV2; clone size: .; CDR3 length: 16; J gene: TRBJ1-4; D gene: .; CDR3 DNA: TGTGCCAGCAGTGGCCACTCGTACGGGACCAGTGAAAAACTGTTTTTT; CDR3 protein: CASSGHSYGTSEKLFF
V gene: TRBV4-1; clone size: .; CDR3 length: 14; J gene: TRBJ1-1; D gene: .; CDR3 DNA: TGCGCCAGCAGCCCTTCGTGGGCCGACACTGAAGCTTTCTTT; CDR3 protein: CASSPSWADTEAFF
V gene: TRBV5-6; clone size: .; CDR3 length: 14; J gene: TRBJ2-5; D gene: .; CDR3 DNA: TGTGCCAGCAGCGTGATGGCGGAAGAAGAGACCCAGTACTTC; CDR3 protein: CASSVMAEEETQYF
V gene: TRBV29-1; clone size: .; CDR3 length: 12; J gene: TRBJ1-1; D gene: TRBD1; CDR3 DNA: TGCAGTGAGAGACAGGGGCGGGCTGAAGCTTTCTTT; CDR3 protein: CSERQGRAEAFF
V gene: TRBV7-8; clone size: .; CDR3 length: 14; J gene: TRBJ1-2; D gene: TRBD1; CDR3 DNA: TGTGCCAGCAGCTTAGCGACAGGGGGCTATGGCTACACCTTC; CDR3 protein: CASSLATGGYGYTF
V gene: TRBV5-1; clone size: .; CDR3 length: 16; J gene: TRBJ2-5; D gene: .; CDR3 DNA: TGCGCCAGCAGTTCCCCACAGGGTGGATCTACGGAGACCCAGTACTTC; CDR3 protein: CASSSPQGGSTETQYF
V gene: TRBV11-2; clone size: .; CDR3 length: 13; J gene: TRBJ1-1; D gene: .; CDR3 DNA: TGTGCCAGCAGTCAGGGACGGAACACTGAAGCTTTCTTT; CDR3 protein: CASSQGRNTEAFF
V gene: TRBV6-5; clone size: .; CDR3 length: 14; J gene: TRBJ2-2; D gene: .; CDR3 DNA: TGTGCCAGCAGTTACTCTTTAGGGGGCGGGGAGCTGTTTTTT; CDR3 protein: CASSYSLGGGELFF
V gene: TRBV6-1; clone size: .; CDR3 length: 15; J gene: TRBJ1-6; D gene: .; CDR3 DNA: TGTGCCAGCAGTGAAGTTCGGGGCCGGGTTTCACCCCTCCACTTT; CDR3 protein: CASSEVRGRVSPLHF
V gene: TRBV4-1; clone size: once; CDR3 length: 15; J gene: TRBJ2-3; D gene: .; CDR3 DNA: TGCGCCAGCAGCGTGGGGGTGTTGAACACAGATACGCAGTATTTT; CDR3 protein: CASSVGVLNTDTQYF
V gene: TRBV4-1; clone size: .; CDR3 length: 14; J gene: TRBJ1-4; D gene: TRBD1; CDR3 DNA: TGCGCCAGCAGCCAAGATCAGGGGGGGAAAAGACTGTTTTTT; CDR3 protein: CASSQDQGGKRLFF
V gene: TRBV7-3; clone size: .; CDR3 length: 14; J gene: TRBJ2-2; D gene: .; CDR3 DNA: TGTGCCAGCAGCTCCCTTGTAGTTGCCGGGGAGCTGTTTTTT; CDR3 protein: CASSSLVVAGELFF
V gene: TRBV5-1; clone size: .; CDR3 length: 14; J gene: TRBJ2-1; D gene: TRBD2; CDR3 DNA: TGCGCCAGCAGCTTGGGTACTAGCGGCAATGAGCAGTTCTTC; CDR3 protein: CASSLGTSGNEQFF
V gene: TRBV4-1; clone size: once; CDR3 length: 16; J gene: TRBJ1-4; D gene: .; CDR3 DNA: TGCGCCAGCAGCCTCACCCGACAGTCAACTAGGGAAAAACTGTTTTTT; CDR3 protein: CASSLTRQSTREKLFF
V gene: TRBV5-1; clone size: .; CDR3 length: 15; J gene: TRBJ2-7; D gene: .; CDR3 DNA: TGCGCCAGCAGCGGCCCCGGATTGGGCAAATACGAGCAGTACTTC; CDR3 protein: CASSGPGLGKYEQYF
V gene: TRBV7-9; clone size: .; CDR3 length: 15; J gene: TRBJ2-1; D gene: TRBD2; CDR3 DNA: TGTGCCAGCAGCCAGCGTAGCGGGGGGGATGATGAGCAGTTCTTC; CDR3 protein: CASSQRSGGDDEQFF
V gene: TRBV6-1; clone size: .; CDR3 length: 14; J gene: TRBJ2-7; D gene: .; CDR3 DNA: TGTGCCAGCAGTTTGCGGGACGCCGCCTACGAGCAGTACTTC; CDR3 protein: CASSLRDAAYEQYF
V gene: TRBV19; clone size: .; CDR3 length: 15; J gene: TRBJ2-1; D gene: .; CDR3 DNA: TGTGCCAGTAGTATAGTTCCGGGGGGCTCCCATGAGCAGTTCTTC; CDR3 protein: CASSIVPGGSHEQFF
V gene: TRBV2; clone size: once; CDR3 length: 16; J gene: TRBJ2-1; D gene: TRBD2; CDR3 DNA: TGTGCCAGCAAGGCTAGCGGGGATGATAACTACAATGAGCAGTTCTTC; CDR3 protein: CASKASGDDNYNEQFF
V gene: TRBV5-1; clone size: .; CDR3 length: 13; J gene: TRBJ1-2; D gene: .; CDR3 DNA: TGCGCCAGCAGCCCCTGGGACAACTATGGCTACACCTTC; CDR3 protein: CASSPWDNYGYTF
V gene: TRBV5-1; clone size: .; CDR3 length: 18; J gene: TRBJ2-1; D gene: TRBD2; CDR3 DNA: TGCGCCAGCAGCGAGCTAGCGGGGGACTCGAGCTCCTACAATGAGCAGTTCTTC; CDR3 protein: CASSELAGDSSSYNEQFF
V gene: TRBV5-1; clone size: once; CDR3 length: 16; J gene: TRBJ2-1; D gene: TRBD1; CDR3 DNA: TGCGCCAGCAGCTTCGCAGGGACAGGGAAATACAATGAGCAGTTCTTC; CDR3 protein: CASSFAGTGKYNEQFF
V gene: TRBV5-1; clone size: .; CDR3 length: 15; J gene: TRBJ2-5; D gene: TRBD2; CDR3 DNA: TGCGCCAGCCGACCGCCCGCGGGGGGATGGGAGACCCAGTACTTC; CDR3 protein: CASRPPAGGWETQYF
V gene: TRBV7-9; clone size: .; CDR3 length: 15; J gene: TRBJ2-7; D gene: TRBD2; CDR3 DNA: TGTGCCAGCAGCTTAGCGATGGGAGGGTACGGCGAGCAGTACTTC; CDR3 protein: CASSLAMGGYGEQYF
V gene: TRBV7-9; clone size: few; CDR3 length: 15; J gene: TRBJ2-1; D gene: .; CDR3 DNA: TGTGCCAGCAGCTTAGCCCGAGGGTCCTACAATGAGCAGTTCTTC; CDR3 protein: CASSLARGSYNEQFF
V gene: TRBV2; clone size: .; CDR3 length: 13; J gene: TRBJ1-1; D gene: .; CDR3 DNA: TGTGCCAGCAGATCAGGGCGGGACACTGAAGCTTTCTTT; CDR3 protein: CASRSGRDTEAFF
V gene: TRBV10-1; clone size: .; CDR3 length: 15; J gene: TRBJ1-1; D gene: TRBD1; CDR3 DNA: TGCGCCAGCAGCGGGGACAGGACTACGAACACTGAAGCTTTCTTT; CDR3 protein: CASSGDRTTNTEAFF
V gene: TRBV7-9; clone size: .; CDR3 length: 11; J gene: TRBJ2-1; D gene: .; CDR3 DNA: TGTGCCAGCGGAAACAGCGGTGAGCAGTTCTTC; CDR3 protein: CASGNSGEQFF
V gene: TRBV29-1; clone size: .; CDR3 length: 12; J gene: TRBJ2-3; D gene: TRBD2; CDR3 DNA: TGCAGCGTTGTAAGCACTAGCGGAGTGGTTTATTTT; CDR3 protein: CSVVSTSGVVYF
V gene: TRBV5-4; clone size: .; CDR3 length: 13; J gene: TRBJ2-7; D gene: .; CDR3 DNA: TGTGCCAGCAGCTACGGCCTAATCTACGAGCAGTACTTC; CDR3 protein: CASSYGLIYEQYF